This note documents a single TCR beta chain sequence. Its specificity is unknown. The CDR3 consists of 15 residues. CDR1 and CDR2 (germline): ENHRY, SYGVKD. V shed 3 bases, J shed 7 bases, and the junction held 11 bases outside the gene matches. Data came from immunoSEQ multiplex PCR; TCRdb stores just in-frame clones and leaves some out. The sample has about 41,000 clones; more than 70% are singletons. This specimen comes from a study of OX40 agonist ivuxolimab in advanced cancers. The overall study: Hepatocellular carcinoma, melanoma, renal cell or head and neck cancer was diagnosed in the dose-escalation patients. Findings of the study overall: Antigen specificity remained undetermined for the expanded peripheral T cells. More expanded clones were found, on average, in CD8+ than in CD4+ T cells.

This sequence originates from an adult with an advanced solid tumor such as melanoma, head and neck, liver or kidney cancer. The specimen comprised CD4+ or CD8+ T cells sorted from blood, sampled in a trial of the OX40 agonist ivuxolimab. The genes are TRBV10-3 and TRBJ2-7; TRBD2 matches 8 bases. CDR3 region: CAISDPGRALGEQYF. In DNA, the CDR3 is TGTGCCATCAGTGATCCCGGGAGGGCCTTAGGGGAGCAGTACTTC.